This TCR beta chain stems from a study of blood T cells in healthy people across ages. A J-beta primer mix and a sample-barcoded 5' primer were used in a second PCR of about 7 to 12 cycles. MiXCR was run by TCRdb on the 5' RACE reads, yielding one entry per CDR3 protein. In the table there are 720,000 or so distinct CDR3 sequences, around two fifths of which are singletons. The CDR3 is made up of 16 amino acids. With 5 bases removed from V and 0 bases from J, the gap between germline ends came to 17 bases. CDR1 is MNHEY and CDR2 is SVGEGT in the germline V gene. Per individual sample, total RNA of at least 6 micrograms was extracted.

The chain couples TRBV6-2 or TRBV6-3 to TRBJ2-7; D uncertain. This TCR came from a man older than 75 in good health. The sample was blood. The chain's CDR3 is CASSPARGGSSYEQYF. DNA of the CDR3: TGTGCCAGCAGTCCCGCGAGAGGCGGAAGCTCCTACGAGCAGTACTTC.